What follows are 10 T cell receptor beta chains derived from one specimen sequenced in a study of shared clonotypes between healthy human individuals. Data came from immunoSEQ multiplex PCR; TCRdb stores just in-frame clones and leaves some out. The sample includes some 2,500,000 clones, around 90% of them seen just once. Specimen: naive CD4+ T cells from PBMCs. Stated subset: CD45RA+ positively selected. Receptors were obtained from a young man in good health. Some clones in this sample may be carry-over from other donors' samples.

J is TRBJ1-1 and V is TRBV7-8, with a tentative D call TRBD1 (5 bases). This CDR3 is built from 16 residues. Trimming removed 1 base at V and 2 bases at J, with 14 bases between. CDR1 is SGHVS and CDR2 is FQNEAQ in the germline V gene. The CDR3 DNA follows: TGTGCCAGCAGCTTAGGGACATCAGTATTTAACACTGAAGCTTTCTTT. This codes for CASSLGTSVFNTEAFF.

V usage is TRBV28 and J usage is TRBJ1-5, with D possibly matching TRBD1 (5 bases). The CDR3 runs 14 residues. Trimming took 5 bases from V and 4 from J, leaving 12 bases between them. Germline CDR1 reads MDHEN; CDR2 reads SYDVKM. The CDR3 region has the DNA TGTGCCAGCAGTCAGGAGACAGTTAATCAGCCCCAGCATTTT. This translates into CASSQETVNQPQHF.

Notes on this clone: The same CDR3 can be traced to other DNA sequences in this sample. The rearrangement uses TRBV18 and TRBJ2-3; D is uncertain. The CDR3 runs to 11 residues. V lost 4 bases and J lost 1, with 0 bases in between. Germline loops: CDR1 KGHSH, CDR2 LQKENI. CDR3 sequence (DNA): TGTGCCAGCTCACGCACAGATACGCAGTATTTT. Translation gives CASSRTDTQYF.

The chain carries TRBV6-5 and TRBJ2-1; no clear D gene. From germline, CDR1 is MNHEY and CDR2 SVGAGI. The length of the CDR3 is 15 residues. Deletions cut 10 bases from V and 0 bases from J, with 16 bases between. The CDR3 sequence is CATRNTVSSYNEQFF. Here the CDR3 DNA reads TGTGCCACCAGAAATACAGTGAGCTCCTACAATGAGCAGTTCTTC.

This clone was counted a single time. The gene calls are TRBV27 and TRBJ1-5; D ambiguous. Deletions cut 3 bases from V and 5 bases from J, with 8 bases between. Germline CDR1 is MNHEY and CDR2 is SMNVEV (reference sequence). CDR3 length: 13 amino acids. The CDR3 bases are TGTGCCAGCAGTTTTCGCAGCTATCAGCCCCAGCATTTT. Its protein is CASSFRSYQPQHF.

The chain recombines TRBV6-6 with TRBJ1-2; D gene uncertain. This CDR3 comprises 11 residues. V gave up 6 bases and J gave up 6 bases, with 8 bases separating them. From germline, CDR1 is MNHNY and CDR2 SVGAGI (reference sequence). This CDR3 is CASRLGDGYTF. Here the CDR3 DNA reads TGTGCCAGCAGATTAGGTGATGGCTACACCTTC.

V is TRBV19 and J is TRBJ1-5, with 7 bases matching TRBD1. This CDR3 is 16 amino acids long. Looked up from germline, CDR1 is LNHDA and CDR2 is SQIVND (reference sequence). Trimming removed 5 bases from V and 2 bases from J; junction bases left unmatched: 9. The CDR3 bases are TGTGCCAGTAGTTTCTTAGGAGGGGGCGGCAATCAGCCCCAGCATTTT. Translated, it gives CASSFLGGGGNQPQHF.

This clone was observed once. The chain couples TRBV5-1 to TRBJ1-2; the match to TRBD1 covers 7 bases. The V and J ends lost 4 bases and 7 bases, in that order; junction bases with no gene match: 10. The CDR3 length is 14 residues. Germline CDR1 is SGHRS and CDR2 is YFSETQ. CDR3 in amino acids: CASSPQTGEAGYTF. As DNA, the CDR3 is TGCGCCAGCAGCCCCCAAACAGGGGAGGCTGGCTACACCTTC.

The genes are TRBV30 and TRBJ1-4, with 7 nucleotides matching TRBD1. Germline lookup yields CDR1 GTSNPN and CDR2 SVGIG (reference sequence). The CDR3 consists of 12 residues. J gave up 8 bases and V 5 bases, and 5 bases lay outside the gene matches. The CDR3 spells CAWSTGKEKLFF. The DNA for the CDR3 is TGTGCCTGGTCGACAGGGAAGGAAAAACTGTTTTTT.

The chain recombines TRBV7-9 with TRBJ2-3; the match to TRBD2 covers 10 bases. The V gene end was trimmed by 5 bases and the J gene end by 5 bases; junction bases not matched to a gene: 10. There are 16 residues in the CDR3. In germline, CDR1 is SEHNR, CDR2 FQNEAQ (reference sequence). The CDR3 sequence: CASSRQAGGPGDTQYF. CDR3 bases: TGTGCCAGCAGCCGACAAGCGGGAGGGCCCGGAGATACGCAGTATTTT.